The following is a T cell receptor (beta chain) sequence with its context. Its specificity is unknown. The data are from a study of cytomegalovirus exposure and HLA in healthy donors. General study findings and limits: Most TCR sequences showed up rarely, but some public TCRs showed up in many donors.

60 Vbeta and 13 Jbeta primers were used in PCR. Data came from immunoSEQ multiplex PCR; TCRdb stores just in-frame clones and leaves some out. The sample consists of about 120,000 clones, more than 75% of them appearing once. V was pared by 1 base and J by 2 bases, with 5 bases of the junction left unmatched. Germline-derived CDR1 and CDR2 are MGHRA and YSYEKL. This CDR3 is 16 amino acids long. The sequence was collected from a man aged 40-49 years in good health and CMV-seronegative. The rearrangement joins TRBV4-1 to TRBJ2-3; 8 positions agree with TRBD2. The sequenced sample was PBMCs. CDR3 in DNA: TGCGCCAGCAGCCAAGCCCTAGCGGGCCTCACAGATACGCAGTATTTT. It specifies CASSQALAGLTDTQYF.